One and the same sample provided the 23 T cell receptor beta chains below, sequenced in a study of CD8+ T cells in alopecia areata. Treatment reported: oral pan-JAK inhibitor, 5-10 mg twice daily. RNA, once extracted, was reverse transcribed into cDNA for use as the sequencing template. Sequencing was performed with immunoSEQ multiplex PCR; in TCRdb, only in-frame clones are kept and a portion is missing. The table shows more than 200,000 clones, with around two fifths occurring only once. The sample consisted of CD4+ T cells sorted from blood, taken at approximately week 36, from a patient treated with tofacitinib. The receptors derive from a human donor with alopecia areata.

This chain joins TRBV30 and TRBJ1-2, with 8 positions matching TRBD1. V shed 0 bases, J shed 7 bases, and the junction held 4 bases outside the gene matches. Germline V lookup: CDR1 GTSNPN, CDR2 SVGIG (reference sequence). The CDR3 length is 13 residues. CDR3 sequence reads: CAWSVLQGGGYTF. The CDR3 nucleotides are TGTGCCTGGAGTGTACTACAGGGGGGTGGCTACACCTTC. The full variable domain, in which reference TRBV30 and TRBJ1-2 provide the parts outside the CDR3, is SQTIHQWPATLVQPVGSPLSLECTVEGTSNPNLYWYRQAAGRGLQLLFYSVGIGQISSEVPQNLSASRPQDRQFILSSKKLLLSDSGFYLCAWSVLQGGGYTFGSGTRLTVV.

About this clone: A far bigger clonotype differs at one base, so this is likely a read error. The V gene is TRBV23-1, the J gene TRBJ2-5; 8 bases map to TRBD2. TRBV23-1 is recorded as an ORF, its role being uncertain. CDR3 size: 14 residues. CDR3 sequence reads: CASSQSSGLETQYF. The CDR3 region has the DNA TGCGCCAGCAGCCAATCTAGCGGGTTGGAGACCCAGTACTTC.

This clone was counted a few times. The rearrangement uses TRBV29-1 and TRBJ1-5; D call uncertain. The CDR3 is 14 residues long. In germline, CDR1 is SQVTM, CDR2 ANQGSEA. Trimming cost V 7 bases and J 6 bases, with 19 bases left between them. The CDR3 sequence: CSASEGFSGQPQHF. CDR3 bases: TGCAGCGCCTCAGAGGGATTTTCTGGTCAGCCCCAGCATTTT.

This CDR3 reads CSARSAGAPTKDEQYF. The CDR3 DNA is TGCAGCGCCCGCTCAGCGGGGGCCCCAACTAAGGACGAGCAGTACTTC. The chain is built from TRBV29-1 and TRBJ2-7, with 8 nucleotides matching TRBD2. The germline V gene has CDR1 SQVTM and CDR2 ANQGSEA. CDR3 size: 16 residues. Losses at the gene ends were 7 bases for V and 5 bases for J; bases not matched to a gene: 19.

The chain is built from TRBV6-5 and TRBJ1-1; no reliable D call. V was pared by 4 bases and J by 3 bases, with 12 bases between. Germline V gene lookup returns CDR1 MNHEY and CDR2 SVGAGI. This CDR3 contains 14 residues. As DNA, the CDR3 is TGTGCCAGCAGTTCACCCCCATCGTACACTGAAGCTTTCTTT. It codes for CASSSPPSYTEAFF.

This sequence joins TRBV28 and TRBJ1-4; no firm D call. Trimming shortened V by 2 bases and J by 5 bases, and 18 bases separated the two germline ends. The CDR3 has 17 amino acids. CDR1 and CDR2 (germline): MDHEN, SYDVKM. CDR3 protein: CASSLAVVGLSNEKLFF. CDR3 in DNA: TGTGCCAGCAGTTTAGCGGTCGTAGGGCTGAGCAATGAAAAACTGTTTTTT.

CDR3 in DNA: TGTGCCTGGAGGGGGGACAGGGAAAATCAGCCCCAGCATTTT. Protein: CAWRGDRENQPQHF. V usage is TRBV30 and J usage is TRBJ1-5; TRBD1 matches 9 bases. The CDR3 is 14 amino acids. The germline V gene has CDR1 GTSNPN and CDR2 SVGIG (reference sequence). Unmatched junction bases numbered 4, after V lost 3 bases and J lost 4 bases.

CDR3 protein: CASSPLRSGELFF. The CDR3 coding sequence is TGTGCCAGCAGCCCCCTGAGGTCCGGGGAGCTGTTTTTT. The rearrangement joins TRBV5-6 to TRBJ2-2, with D hard to call. CDR3 length: 13 amino acids. V was shortened by 4 bases and J by 6 bases, with 10 bases between the two germline ends. Germline V gives CDR1 SGHDT, CDR2 YYEEEE.

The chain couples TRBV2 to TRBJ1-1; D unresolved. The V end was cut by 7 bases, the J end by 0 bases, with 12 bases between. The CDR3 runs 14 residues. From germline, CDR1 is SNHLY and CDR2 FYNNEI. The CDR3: CASTSRALNTEAFF. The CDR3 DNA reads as TGTGCCAGCACTTCCCGGGCCCTGAACACTGAAGCTTTCTTT. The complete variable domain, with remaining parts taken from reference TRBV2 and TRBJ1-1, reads EPEVTQTPSHQVTQMGQEVILRCVPISNHLYFYWYRQILGQKVEFLVSFYNNEISEKSEIFDDQFSVERPDGSNFTLKIRSTKLEDSAMYFCASTSRALNTEAFFGQGTRLTVV.

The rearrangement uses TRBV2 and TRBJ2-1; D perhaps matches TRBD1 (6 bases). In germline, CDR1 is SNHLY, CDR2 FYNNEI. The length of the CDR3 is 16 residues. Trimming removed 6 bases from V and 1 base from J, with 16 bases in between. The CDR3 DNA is TGTGCCAGCAGAGGCCGTGACAGGAAATCCTACAATGAGCAGTTCTTC. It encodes CASRGRDRKSYNEQFF.

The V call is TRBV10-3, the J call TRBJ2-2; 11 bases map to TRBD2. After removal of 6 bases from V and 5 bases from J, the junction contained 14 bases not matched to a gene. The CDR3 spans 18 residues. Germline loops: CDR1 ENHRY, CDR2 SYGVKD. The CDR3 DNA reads TGTGCCATCAGCGCCGGGACTAGCGGAGGACCCCGAACCGGGGAGCTGTTTTTT. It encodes CAISAGTSGGPRTGELFF.

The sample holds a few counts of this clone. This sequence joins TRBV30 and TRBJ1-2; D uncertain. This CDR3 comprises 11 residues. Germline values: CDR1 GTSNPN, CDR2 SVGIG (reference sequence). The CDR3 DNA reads TGTGCGCAAAGGCATGGGATGGGCTACACCTTC. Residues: CAQRHGMGYTF.

The CDR3 nucleotides read TGTGCCAGCAGCTTGGGACAGGGCAACACTGAAGCTTTCTTT. Translation: CASSLGQGNTEAFF. V gene TRBV7-9 combines with J gene TRBJ1-1; 9 nucleotides agree with TRBD1. This CDR3 comprises 14 residues. The junction had 1 base not matched to a gene; V was cut back by 3 bases and J by 2 bases. The germline CDR1 and CDR2 sequences are SEHNR and FQNEAQ (reference sequence).

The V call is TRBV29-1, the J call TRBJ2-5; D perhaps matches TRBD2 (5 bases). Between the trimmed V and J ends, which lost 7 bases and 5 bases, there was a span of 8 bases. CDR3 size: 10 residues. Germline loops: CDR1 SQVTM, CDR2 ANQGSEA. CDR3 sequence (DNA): TGCAGCGCTAGCTGGGAGACCCAGTACTTC. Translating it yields CSASWETQYF.

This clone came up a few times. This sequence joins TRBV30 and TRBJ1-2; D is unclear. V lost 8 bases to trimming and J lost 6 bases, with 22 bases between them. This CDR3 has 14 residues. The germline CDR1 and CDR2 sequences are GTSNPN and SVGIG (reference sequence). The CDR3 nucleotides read TGTGCCGGCCGACCGTTAGAACTTGCTAATGGCTACACCTTC. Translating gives CAGRPLELANGYTF.

The CDR3 spells CAISEGTGSTEAFF. The CDR3 DNA sequence: TGTGCCATCAGTGAGGGGACAGGGAGCACTGAAGCTTTCTTT. The chain joins TRBV10-3 to TRBJ1-1; 9 positions agree with TRBD1. The V segment lost 2 bases and the J segment 4 bases; nucleotides outside the gene matches: 2. CDR1 is ENHRY and CDR2 is SYGVKD in the germline V gene. The CDR3 is made up of 14 amino acids.

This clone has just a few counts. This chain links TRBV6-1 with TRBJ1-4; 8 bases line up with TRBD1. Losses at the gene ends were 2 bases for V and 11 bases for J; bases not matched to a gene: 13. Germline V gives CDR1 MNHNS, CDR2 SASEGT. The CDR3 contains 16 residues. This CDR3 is CASSEQGAGGGMKLFF. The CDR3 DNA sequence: TGTGCCAGCAGTGAACAGGGGGCTGGGGGAGGCATGAAACTGTTTTTT.

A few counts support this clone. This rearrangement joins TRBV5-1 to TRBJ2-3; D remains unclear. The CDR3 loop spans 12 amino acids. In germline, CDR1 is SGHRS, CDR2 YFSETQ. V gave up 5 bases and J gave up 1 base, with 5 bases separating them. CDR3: CASSVGTDTQYF. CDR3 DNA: TGCGCCAGCAGTGTGGGCACAGATACGCAGTATTTT.

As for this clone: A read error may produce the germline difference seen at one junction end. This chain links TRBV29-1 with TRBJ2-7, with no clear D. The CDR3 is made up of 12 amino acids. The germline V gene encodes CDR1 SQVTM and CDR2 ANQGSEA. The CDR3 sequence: CIPRPRSYEQYF. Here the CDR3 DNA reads TGTATCCCGCGGCCTCGCTCCTACGAGCAGTACTTC.

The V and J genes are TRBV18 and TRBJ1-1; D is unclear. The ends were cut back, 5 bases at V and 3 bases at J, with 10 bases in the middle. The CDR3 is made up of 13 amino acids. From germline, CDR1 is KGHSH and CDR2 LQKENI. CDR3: CASSSSGDTEAFF. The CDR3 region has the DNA TGTGCCAGCTCATCGTCCGGGGACACTGAAGCTTTCTTT.

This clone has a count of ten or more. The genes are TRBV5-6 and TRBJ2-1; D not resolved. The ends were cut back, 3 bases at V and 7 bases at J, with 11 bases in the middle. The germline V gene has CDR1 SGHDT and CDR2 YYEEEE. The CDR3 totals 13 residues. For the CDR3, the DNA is TGTGCCAGCAGCTCCAGCGCCGGGAATGAGCAGTTCTTC. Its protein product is CASSSSAGNEQFF.

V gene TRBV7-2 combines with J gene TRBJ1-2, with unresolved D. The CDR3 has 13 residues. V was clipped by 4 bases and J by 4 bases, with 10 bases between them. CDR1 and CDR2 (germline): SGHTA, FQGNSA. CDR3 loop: CASSSVAFYGYTF. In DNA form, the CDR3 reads TGTGCCAGCAGCTCCGTCGCTTTCTATGGCTACACCTTC.

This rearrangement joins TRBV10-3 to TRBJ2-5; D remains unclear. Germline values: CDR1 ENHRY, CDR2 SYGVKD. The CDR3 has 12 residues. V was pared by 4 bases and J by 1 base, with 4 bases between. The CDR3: CAISGSQETQYF. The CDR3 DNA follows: TGTGCCATCAGTGGTAGCCAAGAGACCCAGTACTTC.